The 5 T cell receptor beta chains given below trace back to one sample, sequenced in a study of T cells in Graves' hyperthyroidism and ophthalmopathy. Amplification targeted TCR beta CDR3 regions from RNA transcripts. The study used the HTBI primer set for a first-round RT-PCR of the TCR CDR3. One entry per CDR3 protein, called by TCRdb with MiXCR from the multiplex PCR reads. In the table there are hundreds of thousands of distinct CDR3 sequences, 14% to 15% of which are singletons. The specimen was blood. Every receptor here comes from a man between 18 and 29 years old with Graves' ophthalmopathy.

The rearrangement joins TRBV14 to TRBJ2-1, with 7 bases fitting TRBD1. V was pared by 3 bases and J by 4 bases, with 9 bases of the junction left unmatched. Germline-derived CDR1 and CDR2 are SGHDN and FVKESK. The CDR3 totals 16 residues. The CDR3 nucleotides are TGTGCCAGCAGCCACAACCAGGGGGTTGGGTACAATGAGCAGTTCTTC. It specifies CASSHNQGVGYNEQFF. Full variable domain (rest looked up from reference TRBV14 and TRBJ2-1): EAGVTQFPSHSVIEKGQTVTLRCDPISGHDNLYWYRRVMGKEIKFLLHFVKESKQDESGMPNNRFLAERTGGTYSTLKVQPAELEDSGVYFCASSHNQGVGYNEQFFGPGTRLTVL.

This clonotype occurred a few times. The chain is built from TRBV24-1 and TRBJ2-3; 13 bases match TRBD2. Trimming took 6 bases from V and 3 from J; bases not matched to a gene: 8. The CDR3 is 17 amino acids. CDR1 KGHDR and CDR2 SFDVKD come from the germline V gene. CDR3 DNA: TGTGCCACCAGTTGGACTAGCGGGAGTTGGGGAACAGATACGCAGTATTTT. Translated, it gives CATSWTSGSWGTDTQYF.

This clonotype was recorded at least ten times. V is TRBV5-1 and J is TRBJ2-3, with 10 bases identical to TRBD2. This CDR3 contains 16 residues. Trimming at V came to 0 bases and at J to 4 bases, leaving 5 bases not matched to a gene. Germline assignment: CDR1 SGHRS and CDR2 YFSETQ. The CDR3 nucleotides are TGCGCCAGCAGCTTGGCGGCTAGCGGGGGCCCAGATACGCAGTATTTT. Residues: CASSLAASGGPDTQYF. The full variable domain, with the rest looked up from reference TRBV5-1 and TRBJ2-3, is KAGVTQTPRYLIKTRGQQVTLSCSPISGHRSVSWYQQTPGQGLQFLFEYFSETQRNKGNFPGRFSGRQFSNSRSEMNVSTLELGDSALYLCASSLAASGGPDTQYFGPGTRLTVL.

This clonotype was detected a few times. This chain connects TRBV6-1 to TRBJ2-4; D might be TRBD1 (6 bases). Germline CDR1 and CDR2: MNHNS and SASEGT. The CDR3 extends over 15 amino acids. The V gene lost 3 bases and the J gene lost 0 bases, with 9 bases spanning the gap. CDR3 DNA: TGTGCCAGCAGTGATCAGGGGCTAGCCAAAAACATTCAGTACTTC. Translation gives CASSDQGLAKNIQYF.

The sample holds many counts of this clonotype. The chain joins TRBV30 to TRBJ1-5, with unresolved D. Germline V gene data show CDR1 as GTSNPN and CDR2 as SVGIG (reference sequence). Trimming took off 2 bases at V and 6 bases at J, with 11 bases between the two ends. The CDR3 is made up of 13 amino acids. Here the CDR3 reads CAWSMSGGQPQHF. The CDR3 region has the DNA TGTGCCTGGAGTATGTCGGGAGGTCAGCCCCAGCATTTT.